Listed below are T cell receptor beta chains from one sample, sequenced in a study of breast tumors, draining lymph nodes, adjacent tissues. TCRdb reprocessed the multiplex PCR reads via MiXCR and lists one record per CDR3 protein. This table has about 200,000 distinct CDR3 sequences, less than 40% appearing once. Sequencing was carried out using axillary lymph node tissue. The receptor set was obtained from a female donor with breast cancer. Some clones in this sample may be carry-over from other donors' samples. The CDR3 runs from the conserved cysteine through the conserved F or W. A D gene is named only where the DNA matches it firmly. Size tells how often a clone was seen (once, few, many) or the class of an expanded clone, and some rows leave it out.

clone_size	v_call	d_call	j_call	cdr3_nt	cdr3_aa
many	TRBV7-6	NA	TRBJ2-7	TGTGCCAGCAGCACGGGACTCTCCTCCTACGAGCAGTACTTC	CASSTGLSSYEQYF
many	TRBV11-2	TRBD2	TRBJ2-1	TGTGCCAGCAGCTTCACTAGCGGGGGGTTCTACAATGAGCAGTTCTTC	CASSFTSGGFYNEQFF
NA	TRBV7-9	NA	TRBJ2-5	TGTGCCAGCAGCTTAGGGGCGGAGTTCAATCAGCCCCAGTACTTC	CASSLGAEFNQPQYF
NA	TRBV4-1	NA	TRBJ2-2	TGCGCCAGCAGCCAAGCCATGGCCCCTGACAGTGCGAACACCGGGGAGCTGTTTTTT	CASSQAMAPDSANTGELFF
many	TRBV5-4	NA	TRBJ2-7	TGTGCCAGCAGCAAGTCTAAGCGCCTGTTTGAGCAGTACTTC	CASSKSKRLFEQYF
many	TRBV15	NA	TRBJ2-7	TGTGCCACCAGCAGGGGAGAAGCCTACGAGCAGTACTTC	CATSRGEAYEQYF
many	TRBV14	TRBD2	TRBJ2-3	TGTGCCAGCAGCCCTCTAGCGGGAGTTTCAGATACGCAGTATTTT	CASSPLAGVSDTQYF
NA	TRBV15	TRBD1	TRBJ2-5	TGTGCCACCAGCAGGCCCAGGGGGCATACCACGGTGACCCAGTACTTC	CATSRPRGHTTVTQYF
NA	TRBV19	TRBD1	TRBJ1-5	TGTGCCAGTAGTCCAGTTGGGACAGGGCGACCCAATCAGCCCCAGCATTTT	CASSPVGTGRPNQPQHF
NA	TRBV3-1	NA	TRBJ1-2	TGTGCCAGCAGCCATTTACTGGAGGGGGGCTACACCTTC	CASSHLLEGGYTF
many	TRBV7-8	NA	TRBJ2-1	TGTGCCAGCAGCTTAGTATTCCCGGACAATGAGCAGTTCTTC	CASSLVFPDNEQFF
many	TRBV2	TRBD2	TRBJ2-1	TGTGCCAGCAGGGGACTAGCGGGATACAATGAGCAGTTCTTC	CASRGLAGYNEQFF
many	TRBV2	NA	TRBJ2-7	TGTGCCAGCAGATGGGCGGGGCCCTACGAGCAGTACTTC	CASRWAGPYEQYF
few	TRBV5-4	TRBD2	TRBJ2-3	TGTGCCAGCAGCATCATTAGCGGGGGGGTCAAGGATACGCAGTATTTT	CASSIISGGVKDTQYF
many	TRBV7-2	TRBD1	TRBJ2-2	TGTGCCAGCAGGACAGGGACAGGGAGGGCCACCGGGGAGCTGTTTTTT	CASRTGTGRATGELFF
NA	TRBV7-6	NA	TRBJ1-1	TGTGCCAGCAGCTTTGACCCTTCGACTGAAGCTTTCTTT	CASSFDPSTEAFF
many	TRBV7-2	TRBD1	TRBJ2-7	TGTGCCAGCAGCCCGGCCGGGACAGGGGGCTACGAGCAGTACTTC	CASSPAGTGGYEQYF
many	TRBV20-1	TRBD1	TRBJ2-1	TGCAGTGCTAGAGATTCTCCGGGACAGGGGGGGGAGCAGTTCTTC	CSARDSPGQGGEQFF
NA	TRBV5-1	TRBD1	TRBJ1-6	TGCGCCAGCAGCTTCACAGGGGGACTGTCTAATTCACCCCTCCACTTT	CASSFTGGLSNSPLHF
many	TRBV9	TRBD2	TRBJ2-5	TGTGCCAGCAGCGTAGGAAGGACTAGCGGGGGAGAGACCCAGTACTTC	CASSVGRTSGGETQYF
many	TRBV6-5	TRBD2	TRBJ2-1	TGTGCCACTCAATCCGGGACTAGCAAGTCCAATGAGCAGTTCTTC	CATQSGTSKSNEQFF
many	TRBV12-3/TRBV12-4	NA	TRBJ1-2	TGTGCCAGCACCACCGGGGCCTGGGATGGCTACACCTTC	CASTTGAWDGYTF